This is a list of T cell receptor beta chains from one sample in a study of T-cell reconstitution after alpha-beta-depleted transplantation in children. TCRdb fed the PCR reads into MiXCR, producing one record per CDR3 protein. The data hold about 580,000 distinct CDR3 sequences, with around 23% observed a single time. Sample: PBMCs, mostly from graft donor cells, taken 360 days after TCRalphabeta/CD19-depleted stem cell transplant. The receptors shown here come from a boy under two years old who had a stem cell transplant for acute myeloid leukemia, so the T cells may come from the graft donor. Each CDR3 is given with its conserved first and last residue.

>14|TRBJ2-7|TRBV7-3
CASSTGTGTDEQYF
>15|TRBJ2-7|TRBV20-1
CSATNDATGWHEQYF
>15|TRBJ2-2|TRBV15
CATSRVDSYTGELFF
>17|TRBJ1-2|TRBV9
CASSAGQTHHTNYGYTF
>16|TRBJ2-7|TRBV6-1
CASSRTAGGVSYEQYF
>14|TRBJ2-2|TRBV27
CASRGQGWTGELFF
>11|TRBJ1-1|TRBV6-5
CASSYSGEAFF
>19|TRBJ2-1|TRBV11-1
CASSLGIFSGGASYNEQFF
>12|TRBJ2-5|TRBV3-1
CASSSVIGTQYF
>15|TRBJ1-1|TRBV15
CATSREVGVGTEAFF
>14|TRBJ1-1|TRBV6-1
CASPRGPGSTEAFF
>14|TRBJ2-3|TRBV7-9
CASSFRGKTDTQYF
>16|TRBJ2-1|TRBV7-3
CASSLLAASRADEQFF
>13|TRBJ2-1|TRBV11-2
CASSRGGAGEQFF
>13|TRBJ2-1|TRBV20-1
CSAERGDRHEQFF
>14|TRBJ2-1|TRBV20-1
CSARDPRGYNEQFF
>17|TRBJ2-1|TRBV11-3
CASSSRTSGGPYNEQFF
>14|TRBJ1-1|TRBV5-1
CASSLVGEDTEAFF
>12|TRBJ2-1|TRBV20-1
CSAIRGRDEQFF
>14|TRBJ2-7|TRBV15
CATSRENGWDEQYF
>15|TRBJ2-3|TRBV18
CASSPTLGSTDTQYF
>15|TRBJ2-3|TRBV27
CASSLTGSLGDTQYF
>14|TRBJ2-3|TRBV2
CASSEGRAADTQYF
>18|TRBJ1-1|TRBV14
CASSPYLGGYAINTEAFF
>13|TRBJ2-5|TRBV4-3
CASSQRSDGTQYF
>15|TRBJ1-1|TRBV6-1
CASTIGGGLGTEAFF
>16|TRBJ1-2|TRBV4-2
CASSQGLSPLNYGYTF
>14|TRBJ2-3|TRBV20-1
CSATLAVGTDTQYF
>12|TRBJ2-3|TRBV10-3
CAISVRGDTQYF
>16|TRBJ2-2|TRBV27
CASSLLPGPLTGELFF
>11|TRBJ2-1|TRBV20-1
CSATPRNEQFF
>14|TRBJ2-6|TRBV29-1
CSVETMAGANVLTF
>12|TRBJ2-3|TRBV20-1
CSASGMIGTQYF
>17|TRBJ2-3|TRBV6-2/TRBV6-3
CASSYFWLTKPTDTQYF
>17|TRBJ2-7|TRBV11-1
CASSSSRWSAQPYEQYF
>15|TRBJ1-1|TRBV12-3/TRBV12-4
CASSFDVLWRVRAFF
>12|TRBJ2-5|TRBV29-1
CSVRTVGGTQYF
>12|TRBJ2-3|TRBV6-6
CASSPGPDTQYF
>15|TRBJ2-7|TRBV6-1
CASSEEGLASYEQYF
>13|TRBJ1-2|TRBV9
CASSVARNYGYTF